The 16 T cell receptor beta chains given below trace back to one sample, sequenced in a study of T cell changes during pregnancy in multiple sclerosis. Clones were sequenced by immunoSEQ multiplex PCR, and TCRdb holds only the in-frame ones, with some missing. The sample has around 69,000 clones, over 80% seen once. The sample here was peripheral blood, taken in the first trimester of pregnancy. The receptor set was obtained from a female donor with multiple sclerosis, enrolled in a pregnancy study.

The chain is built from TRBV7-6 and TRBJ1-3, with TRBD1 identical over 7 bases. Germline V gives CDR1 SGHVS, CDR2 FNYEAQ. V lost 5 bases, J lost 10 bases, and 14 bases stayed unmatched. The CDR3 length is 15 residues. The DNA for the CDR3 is TGTGCCAGCAGCAACCCGGGACAGAAACGTATGACCATATATTTT. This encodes CASSNPGQKRMTIYF.

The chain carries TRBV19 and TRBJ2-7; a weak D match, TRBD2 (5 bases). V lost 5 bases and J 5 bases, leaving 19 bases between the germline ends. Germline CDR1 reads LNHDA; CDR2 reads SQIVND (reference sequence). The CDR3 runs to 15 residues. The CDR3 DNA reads TGTGCCAGTAGTTATAGGCCCCGGGGAAAGGACGAGCAGTACTTC. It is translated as CASSYRPRGKDEQYF.

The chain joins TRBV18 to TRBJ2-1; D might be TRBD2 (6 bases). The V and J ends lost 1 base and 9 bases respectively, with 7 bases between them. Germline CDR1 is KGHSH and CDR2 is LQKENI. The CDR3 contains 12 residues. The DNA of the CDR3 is TGTGCCAGCTCACCACTCGGGGGTGAGCAGTTCTTC. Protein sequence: CASSPLGGEQFF.

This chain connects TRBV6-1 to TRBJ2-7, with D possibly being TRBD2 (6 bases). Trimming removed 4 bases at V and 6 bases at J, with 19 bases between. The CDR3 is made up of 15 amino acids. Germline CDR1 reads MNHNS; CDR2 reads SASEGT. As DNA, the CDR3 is TGTGCCAGCAGTGTACAGGAGGGGACGCTGTCCGAGCAGTACTTC. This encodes CASSVQEGTLSEQYF.

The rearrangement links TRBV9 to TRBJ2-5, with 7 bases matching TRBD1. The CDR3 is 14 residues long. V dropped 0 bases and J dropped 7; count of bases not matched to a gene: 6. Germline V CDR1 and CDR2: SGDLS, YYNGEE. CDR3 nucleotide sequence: TGTGCCAGCAGCGTAGGGGACAGAAAGGTGACCCAGTACTTC. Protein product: CASSVGDRKVTQYF. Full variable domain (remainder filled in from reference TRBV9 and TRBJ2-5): DSGVTQTPKHLITATGQRVTLRCSPRSGDLSVYWYQQSLDQGLQFLIQYYNGEERAKGNILERFSAQQFPDLHSELNLSSLELGDSALYFCASSVGDRKVTQYFGPGTRLLVL.

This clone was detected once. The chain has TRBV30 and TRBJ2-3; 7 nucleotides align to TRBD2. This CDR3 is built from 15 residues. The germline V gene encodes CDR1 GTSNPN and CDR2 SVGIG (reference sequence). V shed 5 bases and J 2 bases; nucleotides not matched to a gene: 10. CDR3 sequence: CAWGATSHVTDTQYF. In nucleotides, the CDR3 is TGTGCCTGGGGTGCGACTAGCCACGTCACAGATACGCAGTATTTT.

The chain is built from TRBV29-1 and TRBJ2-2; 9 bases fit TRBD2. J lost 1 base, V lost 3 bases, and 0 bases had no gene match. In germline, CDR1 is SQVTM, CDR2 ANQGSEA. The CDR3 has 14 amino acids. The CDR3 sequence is CSVDSGGNTGELFF. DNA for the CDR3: TGCAGCGTTGATAGCGGGGGGAACACCGGGGAGCTGTTTTTT.

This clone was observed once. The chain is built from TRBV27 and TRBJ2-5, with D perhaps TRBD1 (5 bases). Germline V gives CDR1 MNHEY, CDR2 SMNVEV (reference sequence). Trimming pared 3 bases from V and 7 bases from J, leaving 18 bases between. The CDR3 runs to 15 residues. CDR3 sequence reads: CASSLVGGRRGTQYF. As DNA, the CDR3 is TGTGCCAGCAGTTTGGTTGGCGGCCGAAGGGGGACCCAGTACTTC.

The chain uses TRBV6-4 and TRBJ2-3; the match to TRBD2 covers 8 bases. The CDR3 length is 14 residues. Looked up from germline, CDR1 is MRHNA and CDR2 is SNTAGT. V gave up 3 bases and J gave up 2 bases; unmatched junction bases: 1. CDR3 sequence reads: CASSEAGATDTQYF. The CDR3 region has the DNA TGTGCCAGCAGTGAAGCGGGAGCCACAGATACGCAGTATTTT.

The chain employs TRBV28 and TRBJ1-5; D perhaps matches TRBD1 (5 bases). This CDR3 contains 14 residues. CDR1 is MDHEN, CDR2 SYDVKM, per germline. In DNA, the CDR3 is TGTGCGAGCTCTTGGGGGGATCGGAATCAGCCCCAGCATTTT. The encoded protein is CASSWGDRNQPQHF.

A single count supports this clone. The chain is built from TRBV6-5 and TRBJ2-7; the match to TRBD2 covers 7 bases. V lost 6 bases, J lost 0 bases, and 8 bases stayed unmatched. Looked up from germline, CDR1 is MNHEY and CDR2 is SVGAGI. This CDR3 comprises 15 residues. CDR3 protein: CASSGRASGSYEQYF. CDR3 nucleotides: TGTGCCAGCAGCGGTCGGGCTAGCGGCTCCTACGAGCAGTACTTC.

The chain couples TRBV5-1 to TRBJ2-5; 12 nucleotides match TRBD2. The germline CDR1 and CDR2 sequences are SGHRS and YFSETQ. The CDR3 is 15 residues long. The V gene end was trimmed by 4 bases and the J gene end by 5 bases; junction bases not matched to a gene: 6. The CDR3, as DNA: TGCGCCAGCAGCCGGGGTACTAGCGGGAGGGAGACCCAGTACTTC. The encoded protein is CASSRGTSGRETQYF.

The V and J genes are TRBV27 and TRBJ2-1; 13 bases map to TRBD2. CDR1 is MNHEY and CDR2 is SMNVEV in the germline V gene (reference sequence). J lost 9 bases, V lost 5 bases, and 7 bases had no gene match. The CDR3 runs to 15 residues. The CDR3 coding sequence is TGTGCCAGCAGTCCCGGGACTAGCGGGAAAGCTGAGCAGTTCTTC. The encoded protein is CASSPGTSGKAEQFF.

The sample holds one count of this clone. The CDR3 is CSSWGDSTDEQFF. Written as DNA, the CDR3 is TGCAGCTCTTGGGGGGATTCTACGGATGAGCAGTTCTTC. J is TRBJ2-1 and V is TRBV29-1, with a tentative D call TRBD2 (6 bases). The CDR3 is 13 residues long. Germline loops: CDR1 SQVTM, CDR2 ANQGSEA. V lost 8 bases and J lost 8, with 19 bases in between.

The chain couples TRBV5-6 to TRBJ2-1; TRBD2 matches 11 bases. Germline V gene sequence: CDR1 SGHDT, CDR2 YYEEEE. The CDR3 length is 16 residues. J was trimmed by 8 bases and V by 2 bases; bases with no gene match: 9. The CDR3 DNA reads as TGTGCCAGCAGCTTTGCTACTAGCGGGAGTAACCATGAGCAGTTCTTC. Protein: CASSFATSGSNHEQFF.

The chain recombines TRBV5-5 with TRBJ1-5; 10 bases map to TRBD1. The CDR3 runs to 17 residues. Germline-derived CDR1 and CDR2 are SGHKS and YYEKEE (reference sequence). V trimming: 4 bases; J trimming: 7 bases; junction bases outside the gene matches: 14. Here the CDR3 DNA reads TGTGCCAGCAGCACGACAGGGGGCAATCATTTTGGACAGCCCCAGCATTTT. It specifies CASSTTGGNHFGQPQHF.